This TCR beta chain was identified in a study of cytomegalovirus exposure and HLA in healthy donors. Germline V gene data show CDR1 as SEHNR and CDR2 as FQNEAQ (reference sequence). The CDR3 length is 15 residues. V was shortened by 2 bases and J by 2 bases, with 12 bases between the two germline ends. 13 Jbeta primers and 60 Vbeta primers were used for the PCR. Profiled with immunoSEQ multiplex PCR; TCRdb holds only in-frame clones, not every one. This table has some 110,000 clones, around 71% appearing once. The sample was PBMCs. The TCR was taken from a boy aged 5 to 17 in good health and CMV-seronegative. V gene TRBV7-9 combines with J gene TRBJ1-1; perhaps TRBD1 as D (6 bases). The CDR3, as DNA: TGTGCCAGCAGCTTACAGGGGAATCTTAACACTGAAGCTTTCTTT. It yields the protein CASSLQGNLNTEAFF.